The 14 T cell receptor beta chains reported below all come from one sample, sequenced in a study of T cells in Graves' hyperthyroidism and ophthalmopathy. RNA transcripts gave rise to amplified TCR beta CDR3 regions. In the first-round RT-PCR of the TCR CDR3, the HTBI primer set was used. TCRdb analysed the multiplex PCR reads with MiXCR anew, one entry per CDR3 protein. The data hold about 400,000 distinct CDR3 sequences, with about 15% observed a single time. Sequences were obtained from blood. The receptor set was obtained from a woman younger than 35 with Graves' hyperthyroidism that later progressed to Graves' ophthalmopathy.

This clonotype was seen only a few times. J is TRBJ2-3 and V is TRBV27; no reliable D call. Germline CDR1 and CDR2: MNHEY and SMNVEV (reference sequence). CDR3 length: 17 amino acids. With 5 bases removed from V and 1 base from J, the gap between germline ends came to 19 bases. The CDR3 reads CASSALVRPGGTDTQYF. The CDR3 nucleotides are TGTGCCAGCAGTGCCCTCGTGAGGCCAGGCGGCACAGATACGCAGTATTTT.

This clonotype was observed a handful of times. The chain joins TRBV12-3 or TRBV12-4 to TRBJ2-5, with 7 bases lining up with TRBD2. The junction had 5 bases not matched to a gene; V was cut back by 5 bases and J by 5 bases. The CDR3 consists of 13 residues. Written as DNA, the CDR3 is TGTGCCAGCAGTCGGGGGGAGGCTGAGACCCAGTACTTC. Translating gives CASSRGEAETQYF.

This clonotype appeared many times. The chain carries TRBV10-3 and TRBJ1-1; 8 nucleotides agree with TRBD1. Germline assignment: CDR1 ENHRY and CDR2 SYGVKD. The CDR3 extends over 14 amino acids. V shed 7 bases and J 4 bases; nucleotides not matched to a gene: 8. Here the CDR3 DNA reads TGTGCCATCACCCAGGGGGCGCGGGGCACTGAAGCTTTCTTT. This translates into CAITQGARGTEAFF.

This clonotype was found a few times. This chain uses TRBV4-2 with TRBJ2-7; 11 nucleotides align to TRBD2. The germline V gene encodes CDR1 LGHNA and CDR2 YNFKEQ. The CDR3 extends over 18 amino acids. The V and J ends lost 2 bases and 5 bases, in that order; junction bases with no gene match: 14. CDR3: CASSQSTGPGLAVHEQYF. The CDR3 coding sequence is TGTGCCAGCAGCCAATCCACCGGCCCGGGACTAGCGGTACACGAGCAGTACTTC.

Points on this clonotype: Here the CDR3 omits its conserved ending phenylalanine or tryptophan, so a read error is the likely source. The chain uses TRBV19 and TRBJ1-1; no definite D call. CDR1 and CDR2 (germline): LNHDA, SQIVND (reference sequence). The CDR3 has 14 residues. Trimming cost V 3 bases and J 1 base, with 9 bases left between them. For the CDR3, the DNA is TGTGCCAGTAGTATCCCCACCCAGAACACTGAAGCTTTCCTT. Protein product: CASSIPTQNTEAFL.

There are many counts of this clonotype. This chain uses TRBV18 with TRBJ2-5; 9 bases fit TRBD2. Germline CDR1 KGHSH, CDR2 LQKENI. V lost 3 bases to trimming and J lost 2 bases; unmatched junction nucleotides: 7. The CDR3 extends over 16 amino acids. CDR3: CASSPEGLAAQETQYF. In nucleotides, the CDR3 is TGTGCCAGCTCACCTGAGGGACTAGCAGCTCAAGAGACCCAGTACTTC.

The chain combines TRBV28 with TRBJ1-3; no reliable D call. Trimming pared 8 bases from V and 0 bases from J, leaving 17 bases between. CDR3 length: 16 amino acids. From germline, CDR1 is MDHEN and CDR2 SYDVKM. The CDR3 DNA reads as TGTGCCAGCCGCGCCGATTTCTTCCTCTCTGGAAACACCATATATTTT. It codes for CASRADFFLSGNTIYF.

This clonotype came up a few times. The chain employs TRBV19 and TRBJ2-1; D uncertain. The CDR3 is made up of 13 amino acids. Trimming removed 2 bases from V and 8 bases from J, with 10 bases in between. Germline CDR1 reads LNHDA; CDR2 reads SQIVND (reference sequence). CDR3 sequence reads: CASSIPGHDEQFF. CDR3 bases: TGTGCCAGTAGTATACCCGGGCACGATGAGCAGTTCTTC.

Many counts were recorded for this clonotype. V is TRBV6-5 and J is TRBJ2-7; no clear D. The CDR3 length is 13 residues. V lost 2 bases and J 2 bases, leaving 7 bases between the germline ends. Germline CDR1 is MNHEY and CDR2 is SVGAGI. The CDR3 bases are TGTGCCAGCAGTTACGAGGCGGCCTACGAGCAGTACTTC. Protein sequence: CASSYEAAYEQYF.

In its sample, this clonotype was seen a few times. This chain connects TRBV4-1 to TRBJ2-7, with D perhaps TRBD1 (6 bases). The CDR3 is 14 amino acids. Germline V CDR1 and CDR2: MGHRA, YSYEKL. V shed 2 bases and J shed 5 bases, with 13 bases lying between them. CDR3 loop: CASSQLRGAHEQYF. CDR3 DNA: TGCGCCAGCAGCCAACTCAGGGGAGCTCACGAGCAGTACTTC.

The chain has TRBV19 and TRBJ1-1, with 7 bases fitting TRBD1. V was pared by 7 bases and J by 5 bases, with 22 bases of the junction left unmatched. Germline V gene data show CDR1 as LNHDA and CDR2 as SQIVND (reference sequence). The CDR3 length is 18 residues. As DNA, the CDR3 is TGTGCCAGTACCCCTTTAGGACAGGTGGGGGGGTGGCGGACTGAAGCTTTCTTT. It translates to CASTPLGQVGGWRTEAFF.

This clonotype was recorded at least ten times. The chain is built from TRBV12-3 or TRBV12-4 and TRBJ2-3, with 7 positions matching TRBD1. The J segment lost 1 base and the V segment lost 5 bases, leaving 6 bases of the junction unmatched. This CDR3 comprises 15 residues. CDR3 bases: TGTGCCAGCAGTGCTGACAGGGCGGGCACAGATACGCAGTATTTT. This encodes CASSADRAGTDTQYF.

This clonotype appeared many times. The gene calls are TRBV11-2 and TRBJ2-1, with 15 bases lining up with TRBD2. J gave up 9 bases and V 6 bases, and 9 bases lay outside the gene matches. Per germline, CDR1 SGHAT and CDR2 FQNNGV. The CDR3 runs 16 residues. The CDR3 region is CASRTFPGLAGGEQFF. The CDR3 DNA reads TGTGCCAGCAGAACCTTCCCGGGACTAGCGGGAGGTGAGCAGTTCTTC.

This clonotype was picked up many times. J is TRBJ2-5 and V is TRBV18; D gene unclear. V lost 2 bases, J lost 1 base, and 5 bases lay in between. The CDR3 runs 13 residues. CDR1 is KGHSH, CDR2 LQKENI, per germline. The CDR3 spells CASSPGPQETQYF. The CDR3 DNA reads TGTGCCAGCTCACCAGGGCCCCAAGAGACCCAGTACTTC.